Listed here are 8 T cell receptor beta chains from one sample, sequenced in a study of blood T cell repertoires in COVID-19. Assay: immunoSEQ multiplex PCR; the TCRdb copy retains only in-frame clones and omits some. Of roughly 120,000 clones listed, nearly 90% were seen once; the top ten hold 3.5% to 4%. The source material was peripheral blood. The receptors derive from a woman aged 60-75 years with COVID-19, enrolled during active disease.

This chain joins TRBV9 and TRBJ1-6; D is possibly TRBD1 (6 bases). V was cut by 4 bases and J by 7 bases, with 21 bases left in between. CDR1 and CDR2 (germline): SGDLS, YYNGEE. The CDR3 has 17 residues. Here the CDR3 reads CASSPTAGGRRNSPLHF. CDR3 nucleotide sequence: TGTGCCAGCAGCCCCACCGCGGGGGGGCGAAGGAATTCACCCCTCCACTTT.

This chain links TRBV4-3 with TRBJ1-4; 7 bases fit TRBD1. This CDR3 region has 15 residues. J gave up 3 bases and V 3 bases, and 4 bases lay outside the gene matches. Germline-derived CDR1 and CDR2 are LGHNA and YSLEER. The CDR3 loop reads CASSQRDSSNEKLFF. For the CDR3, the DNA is TGCGCCAGCAGCCAGAGGGACAGTTCTAATGAAAAACTGTTTTTT.

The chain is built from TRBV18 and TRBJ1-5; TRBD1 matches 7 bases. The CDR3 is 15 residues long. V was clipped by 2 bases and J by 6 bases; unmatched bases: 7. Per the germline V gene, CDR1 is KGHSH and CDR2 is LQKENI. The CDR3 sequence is CASSPDREEGQPQHF. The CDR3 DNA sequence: TGTGCCAGCTCACCAGACAGGGAAGAAGGTCAGCCCCAGCATTTT. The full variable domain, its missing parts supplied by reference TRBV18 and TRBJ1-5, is NAGVMQNPRHLVRRRGQEARLRCSPMKGHSHVYWYRQLPEEGLKFMVYLQKENIIDESGMPKERFSAEFPKEGPSILRIQQVVRGDSAAYFCASSPDREEGQPQHFGDGTRLSIL.

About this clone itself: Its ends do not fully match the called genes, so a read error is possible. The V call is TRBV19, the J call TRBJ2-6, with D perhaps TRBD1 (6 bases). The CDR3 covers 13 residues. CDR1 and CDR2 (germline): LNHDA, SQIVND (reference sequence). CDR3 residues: CASRSPGVGVIAF. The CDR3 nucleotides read TGTGCCAGTAGATCCCCAGGGGTGGGAGTTATAGCTTTC. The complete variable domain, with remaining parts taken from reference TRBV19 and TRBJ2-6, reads DGGITQSPKYLFRKEGQNVTLSCEQNLNHDAMYWYRQDPGQGLRLIYYSQIVNDFQKGDIAEGYSVSREKKESFPLTVTSAQKNPTAFYLCASRSPGVGVIAFGAGSRLTVL.

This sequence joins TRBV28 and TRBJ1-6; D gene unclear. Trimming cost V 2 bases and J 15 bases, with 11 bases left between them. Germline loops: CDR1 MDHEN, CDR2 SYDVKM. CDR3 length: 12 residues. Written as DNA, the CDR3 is TGTGCCAGCAGTTTACGTAACCTATACCTCCACTTT. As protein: CASSLRNLYLHF.

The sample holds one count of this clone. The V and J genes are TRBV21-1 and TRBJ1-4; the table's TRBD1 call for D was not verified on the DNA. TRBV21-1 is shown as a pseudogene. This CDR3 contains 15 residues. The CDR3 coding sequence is TGTGCCAGCAGCAACCTTCGGGACAGGGTTGAAAAACTGTTTTTT. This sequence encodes CASSNLRDRVEKLFF.

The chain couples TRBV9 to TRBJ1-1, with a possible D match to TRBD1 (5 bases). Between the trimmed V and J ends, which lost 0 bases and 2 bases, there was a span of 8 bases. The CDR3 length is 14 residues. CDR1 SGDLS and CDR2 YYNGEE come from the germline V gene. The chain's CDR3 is CASSVGQTNTEAFF. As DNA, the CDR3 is TGTGCCAGCAGCGTAGGACAGACTAACACTGAAGCTTTCTTT.

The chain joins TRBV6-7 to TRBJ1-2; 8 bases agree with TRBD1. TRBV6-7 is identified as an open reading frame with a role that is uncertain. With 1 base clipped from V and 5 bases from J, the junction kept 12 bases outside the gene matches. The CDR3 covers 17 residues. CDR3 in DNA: TGTGCCAGCAGTTACTATCACCCGGGACAGGTTGAATATGGCTACACCTTC. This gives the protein CASSYYHPGQVEYGYTF.